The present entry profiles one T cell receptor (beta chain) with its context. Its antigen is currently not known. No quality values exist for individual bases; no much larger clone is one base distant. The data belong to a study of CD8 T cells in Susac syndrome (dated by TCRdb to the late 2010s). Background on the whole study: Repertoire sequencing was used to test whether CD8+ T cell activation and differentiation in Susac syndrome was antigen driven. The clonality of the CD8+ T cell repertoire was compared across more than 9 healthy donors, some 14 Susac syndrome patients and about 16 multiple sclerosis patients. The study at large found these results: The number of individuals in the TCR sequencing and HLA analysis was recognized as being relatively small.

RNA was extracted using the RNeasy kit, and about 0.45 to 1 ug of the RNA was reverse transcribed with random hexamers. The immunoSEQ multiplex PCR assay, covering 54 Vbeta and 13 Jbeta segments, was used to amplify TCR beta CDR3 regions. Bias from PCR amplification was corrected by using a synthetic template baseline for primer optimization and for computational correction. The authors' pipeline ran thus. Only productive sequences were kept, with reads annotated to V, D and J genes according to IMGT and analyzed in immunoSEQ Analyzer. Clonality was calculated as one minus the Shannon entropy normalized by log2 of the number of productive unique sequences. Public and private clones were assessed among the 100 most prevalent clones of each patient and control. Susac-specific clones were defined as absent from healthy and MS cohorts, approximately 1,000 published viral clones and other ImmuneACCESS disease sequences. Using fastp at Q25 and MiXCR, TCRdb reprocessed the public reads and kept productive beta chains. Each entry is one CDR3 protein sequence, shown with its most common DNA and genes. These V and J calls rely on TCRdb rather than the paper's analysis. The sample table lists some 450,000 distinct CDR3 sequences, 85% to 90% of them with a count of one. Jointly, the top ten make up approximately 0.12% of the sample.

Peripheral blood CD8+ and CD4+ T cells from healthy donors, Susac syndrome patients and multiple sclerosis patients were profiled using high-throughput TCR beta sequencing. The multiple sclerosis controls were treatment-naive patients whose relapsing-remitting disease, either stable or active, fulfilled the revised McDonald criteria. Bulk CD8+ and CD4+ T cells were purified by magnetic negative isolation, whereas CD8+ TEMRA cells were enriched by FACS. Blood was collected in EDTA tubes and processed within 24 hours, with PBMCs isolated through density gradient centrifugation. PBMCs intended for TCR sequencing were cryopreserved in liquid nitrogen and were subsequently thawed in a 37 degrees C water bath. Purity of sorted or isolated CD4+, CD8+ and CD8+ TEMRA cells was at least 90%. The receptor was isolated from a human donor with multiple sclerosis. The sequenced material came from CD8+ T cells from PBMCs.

The CDR3 in this case is CASSYSASGGESGEQYF. In nucleotides, the sequence is TGTGCCAGCAGTTACTCGGCGAGTGGGGGCGAATCAGGGGAGCAGTACTTC. The chain couples TRBV6-5 to TRBJ2-7; TRBD1 might be the D gene, on 6 matching bases. The CDR3 sequence holds 17 residues, the cysteine and phenylalanine included. Only CDR3 DNA remains: 51 bases, in frame from the first base. The germline V gene specifies MNHEY as CDR1 and SVGAGI as CDR2. V was cut back by 0 bases and J by 7 bases, leaving a gap of 22 bases between them.